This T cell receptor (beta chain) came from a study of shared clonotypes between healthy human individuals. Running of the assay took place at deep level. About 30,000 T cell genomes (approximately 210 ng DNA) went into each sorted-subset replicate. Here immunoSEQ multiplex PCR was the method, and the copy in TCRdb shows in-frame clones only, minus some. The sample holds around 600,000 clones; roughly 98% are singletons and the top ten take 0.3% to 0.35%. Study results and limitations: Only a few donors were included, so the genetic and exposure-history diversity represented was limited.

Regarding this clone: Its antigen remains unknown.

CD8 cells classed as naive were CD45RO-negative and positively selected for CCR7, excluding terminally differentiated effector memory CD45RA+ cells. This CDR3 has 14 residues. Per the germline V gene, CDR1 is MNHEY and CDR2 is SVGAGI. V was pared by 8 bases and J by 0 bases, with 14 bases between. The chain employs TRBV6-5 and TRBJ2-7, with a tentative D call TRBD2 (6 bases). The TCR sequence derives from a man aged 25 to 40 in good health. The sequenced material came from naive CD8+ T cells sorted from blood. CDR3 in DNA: TGTGCCAGCTCCCCGGGACTTAGCTCCTACGAGCAGTACTTC. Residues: CASSPGLSSYEQYF.